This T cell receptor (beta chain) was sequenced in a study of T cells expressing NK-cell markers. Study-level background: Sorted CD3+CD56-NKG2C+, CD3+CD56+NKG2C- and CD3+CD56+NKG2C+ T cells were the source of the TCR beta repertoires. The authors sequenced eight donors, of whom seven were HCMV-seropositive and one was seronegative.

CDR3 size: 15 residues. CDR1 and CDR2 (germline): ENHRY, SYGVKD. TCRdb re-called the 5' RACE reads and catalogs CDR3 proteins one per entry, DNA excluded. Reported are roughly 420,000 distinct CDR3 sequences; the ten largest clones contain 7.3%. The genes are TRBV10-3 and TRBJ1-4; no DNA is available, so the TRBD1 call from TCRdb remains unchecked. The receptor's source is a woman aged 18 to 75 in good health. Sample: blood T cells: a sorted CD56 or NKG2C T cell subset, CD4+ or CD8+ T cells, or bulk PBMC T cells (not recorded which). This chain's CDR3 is CAIRGTASTNEKLFF.